These 28 T cell receptor beta chains were sequenced from one sample in a study of cytomegalovirus exposure and HLA in healthy donors. The PCR used 60 Vbeta and 13 Jbeta primers. Assay: immunoSEQ multiplex PCR; the TCRdb copy retains only in-frame clones and omits some. The sample gives approximately 100,000 clones, around 67% of which show up once; roughly 2% is in the top ten. The sequenced sample consisted of PBMCs. The receptors were sampled from a human donor in good health.

The chain combines TRBV7-3 with TRBJ2-1; D perhaps matches TRBD2 (6 bases). Germline lookup yields CDR1 SGHTA and CDR2 FQGTGA. V was clipped by 4 bases and J by 4 bases, with 17 bases between them. The CDR3 is 16 residues long. DNA of the CDR3: TGTGCCAGCAGCTCCAAAGGAGGGAAGAGTTACAATGAGCAGTTCTTC. Encoded protein: CASSSKGGKSYNEQFF.

This chain links TRBV7-6 with TRBJ1-1; no definite D call. The CDR3 spans 13 residues. Trimming removed 5 bases at V and 1 base at J, with 8 bases between. The germline V gene has CDR1 SGHVS and CDR2 FNYEAQ. CDR3 bases: TGTGCCAGCAGCCTTGAGAGGAACACTGAAGCTTTCTTT. Translation: CASSLERNTEAFF.

Only one count was recorded for this clone. This chain uses TRBV5-1 with TRBJ1-6; 11 positions match TRBD1. The CDR3 totals 16 residues. The J segment lost 3 bases and the V segment lost 4 bases, leaving 3 bases of the junction unmatched. Germline CDR1 reads SGHRS; CDR2 reads YFSETQ. The CDR3 nucleotides read TGCGCCAGCAGCCCTGGGACAGGGGGCTATAATTCACCCCTCCACTTT. Protein product: CASSPGTGGYNSPLHF.

The chain employs TRBV11-1 and TRBJ2-2; TRBD2 aligns across 11 bases. Germline V gene sequence: CDR1 SGHAT, CDR2 FQDESV (reference sequence). J was trimmed by 4 bases and V by 0 bases; bases with no gene match: 4. The CDR3 sequence is 17 residues long. CDR3 in DNA: TGTGCCAGCAGCTTAGCGGCCACTAGCGGGGGCACCGGGGAGCTGTTTTTT. This sequence encodes CASSLAATSGGTGELFF.

This clone was found a few times. The same CDR3 arises from other DNA sequences in this sample as well. The genes are TRBV4-1 and TRBJ1-2, with unresolved D. CDR1 and CDR2 from the germline V gene are MGHRA and YSYEKL. The CDR3 covers 15 residues. V was trimmed by 1 base and J by 0 bases, leaving 9 bases between them. CDR3 residues: CASSQVLSSNYGYTF. CDR3 coding DNA: TGCGCCAGCAGCCAAGTCTTAAGCTCTAACTATGGCTACACCTTC.

The chain carries TRBV5-4 and TRBJ1-2, with 7 bases that match TRBD1. Germline V lookup: CDR1 SGHNT, CDR2 YYREEE (reference sequence). The CDR3 spans 16 residues. The ends lost 3 bases at V and 4 bases at J; junction bases unmatched: 12. The DNA of the CDR3 is TGTGCCAGCAGCTCCACTAAGGCAGGGGGGTCCTATGGCTACACCTTC. Translating it yields CASSSTKAGGSYGYTF.

The chain links TRBV6-1 to TRBJ2-5, with 8 bases fitting TRBD2. The CDR3 length is 13 residues. J gave up 9 bases and V 3 bases, and 6 bases lay outside the gene matches. The V gene's germline CDR1 is MNHNS and CDR2 SASEGT. The DNA for the CDR3 is TGTGCCAGCAGTGAGGGACTAGGGGACGCCCAGTACTTC. The encoded protein is CASSEGLGDAQYF.

The J gene is TRBJ2-2, the V gene TRBV5-5, with 10 bases identical to TRBD2. V lost 2 bases to trimming and J lost 6 bases; unmatched junction nucleotides: 10. CDR1 and CDR2 (germline): SGHKS, YYEKEE (reference sequence). CDR3 length: 17 amino acids. DNA of the CDR3: TGTGCCAGCAGCTTCCGAAGCGGGGGGGCGGGTTCCGGGGAGCTGTTTTTT. Translation gives CASSFRSGGAGSGELFF.

Notes on this clone: A read error may produce the germline difference seen at one junction end. Additional DNA sequences in this sample encode the identical CDR3. The chain couples TRBV10-3 to TRBJ1-6, with 11 positions matching TRBD1. Germline CDR1 is ENHRY and CDR2 is SYGVKD. The length of the CDR3 is 17 residues. The CDR3 bases are TGTGCCATCAGTGAGACGGACAGGGGGCGGAAAAATTCCCCCCTCCACTTT. Its translation is CAISETDRGRKNSPLHF.

The chain uses TRBV5-4 and TRBJ2-7; TRBD1 matches at 11 bases. The CDR3 spans 14 residues. Germline-derived CDR1 and CDR2 are SGHNT and YYREEE (reference sequence). Losses at the gene ends were 4 bases for V and 2 bases for J; bases not matched to a gene: 2. CDR3 DNA sequence: TGTGCCAGCAGCCCGGGACAGGGGGCCTACGAGCAGTACTTC. Translated, it gives CASSPGQGAYEQYF. The full variable domain, in which reference TRBV5-4 and TRBJ2-7 provide the parts outside the CDR3, is ETGVTQSPTHLIKTRGQQVTLRCSSQSGHNTVSWYQQALGQGPQFIFQYYREEENGRGNFPPRFSGLQFPNYSSELNVNALELDDSALYLCASSPGQGAYEQYFGPGTRLTVT.

V usage is TRBV5-6 and J usage is TRBJ1-2, with TRBD1 matching over 10 bases. The length of the CDR3 is 16 residues. CDR1 is SGHDT and CDR2 is YYEEEE in the germline V gene. V shed 0 bases and J 4 bases; nucleotides not matched to a gene: 6. CDR3 bases: TGTGCCAGCAGCTTGGGGACAGGGGGTTTCGGCTATGGCTACACCTTC. The encoded protein is CASSLGTGGFGYGYTF.

V gene TRBV5-1 combines with J gene TRBJ2-2, with D possibly being TRBD1 (6 bases). The CDR3 loop spans 17 amino acids. Germline CDR1 reads SGHRS; CDR2 reads YFSETQ. V was trimmed by 1 base and J by 3 bases, leaving 16 bases between them. The CDR3 reads CASSLMGATGYTGELFF. CDR3 in DNA: TGCGCCAGCAGCTTGATGGGGGCTACAGGTTACACCGGGGAGCTGTTTTTT. Using reference TRBV5-1 and TRBJ2-2 for the parts outside the CDR3, the full variable domain is KAGVTQTPRYLIKTRGQQVTLSCSPISGHRSVSWYQQTPGQGLQFLFEYFSETQRNKGNFPGRFSGRQFSNSRSEMNVSTLELGDSALYLCASSLMGATGYTGELFFGEGSRLTVL.

The chain is built from TRBV7-2 and TRBJ2-7; D possibly corresponds to TRBD1 (6 bases). V was clipped by 3 bases and J by 3 bases, with 9 bases between them. The length of the CDR3 is 13 residues. Germline V CDR1 and CDR2: SGHTA, FQGNSA. The CDR3 nucleotides read TGTGCCAGCAGCTTCAAGGGGGACTACGAGCAGTACTTC. Translation: CASSFKGDYEQYF. Drawing the rest from reference TRBV7-2 and TRBJ2-7, the complete variable domain is GAGVSQSPSNKVTEKGKDVELRCDPISGHTALYWYRQSLGQGLEFLIYFQGNSAPDKSGLPSDRFSAERTGGSVSTLTIQRTQQEDSAVYLCASSFKGDYEQYFGPGTRLTVT.

This chain links TRBV9 with TRBJ1-3; 7 bases align to TRBD1. From germline, CDR1 is SGDLS and CDR2 YYNGEE. CDR3 length: 15 residues. J lost 2 bases, V lost 0 bases, and 2 bases had no gene match. The DNA for the CDR3 is TGTGCCAGCAGCGTAGGCGGGACAGCTGGAAACACCATATATTTT. Its protein product is CASSVGGTAGNTIYF. Full variable domain (missing parts from reference TRBV9 and TRBJ1-3): DSGVTQTPKHLITATGQRVTLRCSPRSGDLSVYWYQQSLDQGLQFLIQYYNGEERAKGNILERFSAQQFPDLHSELNLSSLELGDSALYFCASSVGGTAGNTIYFGEGSWLTVV.

This chain uses TRBV5-6 with TRBJ2-7; 8 bases agree with TRBD1. V lost 3 bases, J lost 2 bases, and 1 base stayed unmatched. CDR3 length: 13 residues. Germline CDR1 is SGHDT and CDR2 is YYEEEE. CDR3 loop: CASSSDRAYEQYF. CDR3 bases: TGTGCCAGCAGCTCGGACAGGGCCTACGAGCAGTACTTC.

The table lists this clone with a few counts. The rearrangement uses TRBV7-9 and TRBJ2-5; 7 bases agree with TRBD1. The V gene's germline CDR1 is SEHNR and CDR2 FQNEAQ (reference sequence). The CDR3 totals 14 residues. The V gene end was trimmed by 4 bases and the J gene end by 11 bases; junction bases not matched to a gene: 13. CDR3 loop: CASSSGTALWQQYF. CDR3 sequence (DNA): TGTGCCAGCAGCTCAGGGACAGCTCTCTGGCAGCAGTACTTC.

This clone was observed a handful of times. The gene calls are TRBV7-9 and TRBJ2-2, with 9 nucleotides matching TRBD2. Looked up from germline, CDR1 is SEHNR and CDR2 is FQNEAQ (reference sequence). The CDR3 totals 15 residues. V lost 6 bases, J lost 6 bases, and 8 bases stayed unmatched. This CDR3 is CASSPGTSFAGELFF. The CDR3 DNA reads as TGTGCCAGCAGTCCCGGGACTAGCTTCGCCGGGGAGCTGTTTTTT.

This chain joins TRBV30 and TRBJ2-6; 8 nucleotides match TRBD1. J gave up 4 bases and V 5 bases, and 4 bases lay outside the gene matches. The germline V gene has CDR1 GTSNPN and CDR2 SVGIG (reference sequence). The CDR3 is 14 residues long. DNA for the CDR3: TGTGCCTGGGGGACAGGATCCGGGGCCAACGTCCTGACTTTC. It is translated as CAWGTGSGANVLTF.

This clone has more than one count but fewer than ten. The V call is TRBV9, the J call TRBJ2-5, with D tentatively TRBD1 (5 bases). Trimming cost V 0 bases and J 1 base, with 13 bases left between them. Germline V gene lookup returns CDR1 SGDLS and CDR2 YYNGEE. CDR3 length: 16 amino acids. CDR3 DNA: TGTGCCAGCAGCGTAGTAGGCCAGGGAACCCAAGAGACCCAGTACTTC. Translating gives CASSVVGQGTQETQYF.

V and J are TRBV4-3 and TRBJ1-5, with TRBD1 as a possible D gene (6 bases). The CDR3 runs to 15 residues. Trimming took off 1 base at V and 5 bases at J, with 12 bases between the two ends. CDR1 and CDR2 (germline): LGHNA, YSLEER. The CDR3, as DNA: TGCGCCAGCAGCCAAGTCGCCAGGGGTGATCAGCCCCAGCATTTT. Residues: CASSQVARGDQPQHF.

J is TRBJ1-1 and V is TRBV6-1; D remains ambiguous. Germline CDR1 and CDR2: MNHNS and SASEGT. The CDR3 is 14 amino acids. The ends were cut back, 2 bases at V and 3 bases at J, with 10 bases in the middle. The CDR3 spells CASSEWWADTEAFF. For the CDR3, the DNA is TGTGCCAGCAGTGAATGGTGGGCTGACACTGAAGCTTTCTTT.

For the CDR3, the DNA is TGTGCCAGCAGCTTGGGTGGGACAGGGTACTATGGCTACACCTTC. Translated: CASSLGGTGYYGYTF. The genes are TRBV5-4 and TRBJ1-2, with 9 positions matching TRBD1. Germline values: CDR1 SGHNT, CDR2 YYREEE (reference sequence). J lost 3 bases, V lost 0 bases, and 3 bases had no gene match. This CDR3 is built from 15 residues.

The chain recombines TRBV28 with TRBJ2-7, with D perhaps matching TRBD1 (5 bases). The CDR3 covers 13 residues. Trimming left V 8 bases short and J 6 bases short, with 17 bases between. Germline CDR1 is MDHEN and CDR2 is SYDVKM. The CDR3 bases are TGTGCCAGCTTTGGGGCGGCACCGTTCGAGCAGTACTTC. Residues: CASFGAAPFEQYF. Drawing the rest from reference TRBV28 and TRBJ2-7, the complete variable domain is DVKVTQSSRYLVKRTGEKVFLECVQDMDHENMFWYRQDPGLGLRLIYFSYDVKMKEKGDIPEGYSVSREKKERFSLILESASTNQTSMYLCASFGAAPFEQYFGPGTRLTVT.

Written as DNA, the CDR3 is TGTGCCAGCTCACCACTCGGGGGTATGGACACTGAAGCTTTCTTT. This encodes CASSPLGGMDTEAFF. This sequence joins TRBV18 and TRBJ1-1; tentatively, D is TRBD1 (5 bases). The CDR3 spans 15 residues. V lost 1 base and J 3 bases, leaving 12 bases between the germline ends. The germline V gene has CDR1 KGHSH and CDR2 LQKENI.

A single count supports this clone. The chain couples TRBV10-3 to TRBJ2-7; D might be TRBD1 (6 bases). This CDR3 spans 16 amino acids. V was shortened by 5 bases and J by 4 bases, with 21 bases between the two germline ends. CDR1 ENHRY and CDR2 SYGVKD come from the germline V gene. The CDR3 here is CAISQGREGMGYEQYF. CDR3 DNA sequence: TGTGCCATCAGTCAGGGGCGAGAAGGGATGGGATACGAGCAGTACTTC.

The chain employs TRBV7-3 and TRBJ2-6; TRBD1 matches 7 bases. CDR3 length: 17 residues. Per the germline V gene, CDR1 is SGHTA and CDR2 is FQGTGA. After removal of 5 bases from V and 2 bases from J, the junction contained 9 bases not matched to a gene. The CDR3: CASSLRDSETGANVLTF. In nucleotides, the CDR3 is TGTGCCAGCAGCCTAAGGGACAGCGAAACTGGGGCCAACGTCCTGACTTTC.

This clone has more than one count but fewer than ten. The chain couples TRBV5-1 to TRBJ1-1, with TRBD1 matching over 9 bases. Looked up from germline, CDR1 is SGHRS and CDR2 is YFSETQ. V shed 4 bases and J 0 bases; nucleotides not matched to a gene: 13. There are 18 residues in the CDR3. CDR3 DNA sequence: TGCGCCAGCAGCATCCGGGACGGGACAGGGATAGTGAACACTGAAGCTTTCTTT. It translates to CASSIRDGTGIVNTEAFF.

The chain uses TRBV11-1 and TRBJ2-7; 7 bases are shared with TRBD1. Germline V lookup: CDR1 SGHAT, CDR2 FQDESV (reference sequence). J gave up 3 bases and V 5 bases, and 7 bases lay outside the gene matches. The CDR3 contains 14 residues. CDR3: CASSPDRELYEQYF. Written as DNA, the CDR3 is TGTGCCAGCAGCCCAGACAGGGAACTCTACGAGCAGTACTTC.